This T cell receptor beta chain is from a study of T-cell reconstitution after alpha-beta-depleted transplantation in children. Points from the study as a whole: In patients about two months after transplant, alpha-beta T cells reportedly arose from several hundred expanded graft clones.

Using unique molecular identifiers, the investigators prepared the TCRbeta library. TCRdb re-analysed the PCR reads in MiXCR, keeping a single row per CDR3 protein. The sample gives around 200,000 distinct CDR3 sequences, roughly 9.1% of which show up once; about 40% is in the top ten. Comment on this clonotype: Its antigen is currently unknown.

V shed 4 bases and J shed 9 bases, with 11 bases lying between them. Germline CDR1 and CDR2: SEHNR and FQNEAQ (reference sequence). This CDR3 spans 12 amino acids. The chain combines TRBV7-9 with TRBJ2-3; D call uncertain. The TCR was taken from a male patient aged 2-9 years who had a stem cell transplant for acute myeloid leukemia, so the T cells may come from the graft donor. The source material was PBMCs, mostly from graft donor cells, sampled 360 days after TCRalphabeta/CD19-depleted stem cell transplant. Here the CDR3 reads CASSSQTDTQYF. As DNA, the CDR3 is TGTGCCAGCAGCTCTCAGACCGACACGCAGTATTTT. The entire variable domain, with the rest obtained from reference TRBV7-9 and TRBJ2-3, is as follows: DTGVSQNPRHKITKRGQNVTFRCDPISEHNRLYWYRQTLGQGPEFLTYFQNEAQLEKSRLLSDRFSAERPKGSFSTLEIQRTEQGDSAMYLCASSSQTDTQYFGPGTRLTVL.